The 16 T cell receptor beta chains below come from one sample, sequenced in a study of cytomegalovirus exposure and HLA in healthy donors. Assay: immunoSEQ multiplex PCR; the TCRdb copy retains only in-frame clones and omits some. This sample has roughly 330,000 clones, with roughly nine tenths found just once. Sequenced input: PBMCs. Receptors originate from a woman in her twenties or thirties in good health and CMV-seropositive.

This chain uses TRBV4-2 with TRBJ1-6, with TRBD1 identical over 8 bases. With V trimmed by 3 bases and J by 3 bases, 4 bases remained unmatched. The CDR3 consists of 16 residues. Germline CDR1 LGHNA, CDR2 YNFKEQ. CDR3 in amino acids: CASSQTTGVYNSPLHF. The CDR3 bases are TGTGCCAGCAGCCAGACGACAGGGGTCTATAATTCACCCCTCCACTTT.

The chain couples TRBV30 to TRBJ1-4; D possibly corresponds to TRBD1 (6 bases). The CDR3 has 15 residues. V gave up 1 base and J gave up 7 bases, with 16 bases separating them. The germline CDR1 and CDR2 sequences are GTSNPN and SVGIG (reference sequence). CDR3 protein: CAWSETGTPSEKLFF. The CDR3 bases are TGTGCCTGGAGTGAAACAGGGACCCCATCTGAAAAACTGTTTTTT.

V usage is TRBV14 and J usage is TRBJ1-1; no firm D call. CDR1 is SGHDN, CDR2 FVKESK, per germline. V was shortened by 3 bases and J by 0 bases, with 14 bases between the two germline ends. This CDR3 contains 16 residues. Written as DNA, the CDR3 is TGTGCCAGCAGCCATGGTTACGGCAGCCTGAACACTGAAGCTTTCTTT. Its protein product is CASSHGYGSLNTEAFF.

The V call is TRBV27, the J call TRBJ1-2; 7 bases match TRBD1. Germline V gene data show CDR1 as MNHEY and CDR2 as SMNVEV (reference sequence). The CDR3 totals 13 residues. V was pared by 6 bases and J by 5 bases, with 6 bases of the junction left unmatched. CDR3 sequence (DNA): TGTGCCAGCAGGGCAGGGGGGGAGTATGGCTACACCTTC. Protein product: CASRAGGEYGYTF.

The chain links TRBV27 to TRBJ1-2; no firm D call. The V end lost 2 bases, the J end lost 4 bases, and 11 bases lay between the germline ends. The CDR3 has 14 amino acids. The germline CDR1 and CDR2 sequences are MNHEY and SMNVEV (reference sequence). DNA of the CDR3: TGTGCCAGCAGTTTACACCCAGGTTCCTATGGCTACACCTTC. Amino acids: CASSLHPGSYGYTF.

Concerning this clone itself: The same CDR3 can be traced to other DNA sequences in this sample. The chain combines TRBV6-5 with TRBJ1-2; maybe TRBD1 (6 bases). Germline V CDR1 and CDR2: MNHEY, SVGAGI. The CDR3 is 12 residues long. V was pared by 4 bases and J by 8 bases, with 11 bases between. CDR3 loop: CASSLQGGGYTF. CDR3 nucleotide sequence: TGTGCCAGCAGTTTACAGGGAGGCGGCTACACCTTC.

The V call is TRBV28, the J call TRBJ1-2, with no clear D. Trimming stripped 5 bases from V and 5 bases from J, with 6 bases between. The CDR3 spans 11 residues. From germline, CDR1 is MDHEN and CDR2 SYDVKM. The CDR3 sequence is CASSEGYGYTF. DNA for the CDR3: TGTGCCAGCAGTGAGGGATATGGCTACACCTTC.

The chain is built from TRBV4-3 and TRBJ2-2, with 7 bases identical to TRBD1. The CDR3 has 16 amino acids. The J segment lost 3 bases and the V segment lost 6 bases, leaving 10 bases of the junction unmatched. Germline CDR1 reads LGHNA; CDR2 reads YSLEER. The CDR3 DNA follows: TGCGCCAGCAGGCCCAGAGGGGGCCGGGACACCGGGGAGCTGTTTTTT. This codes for CASRPRGGRDTGELFF.

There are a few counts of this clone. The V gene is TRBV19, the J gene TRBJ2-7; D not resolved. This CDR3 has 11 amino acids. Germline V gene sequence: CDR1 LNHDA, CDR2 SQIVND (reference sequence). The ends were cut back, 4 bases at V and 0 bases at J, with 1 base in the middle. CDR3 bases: TGTGCCAGTAGTAACTCCTACGAGCAGTACTTC. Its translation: CASSNSYEQYF.

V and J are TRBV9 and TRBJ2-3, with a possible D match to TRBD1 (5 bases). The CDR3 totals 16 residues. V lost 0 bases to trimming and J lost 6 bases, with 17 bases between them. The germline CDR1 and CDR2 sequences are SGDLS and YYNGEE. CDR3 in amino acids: CASSVEATGSYDTQYF. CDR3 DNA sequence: TGTGCCAGCAGCGTAGAGGCTACAGGCTCATACGATACGCAGTATTTT.

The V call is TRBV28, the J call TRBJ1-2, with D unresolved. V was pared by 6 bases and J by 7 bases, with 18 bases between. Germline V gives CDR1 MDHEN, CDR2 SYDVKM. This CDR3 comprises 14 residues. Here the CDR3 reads CASRPPGRFFGYTF. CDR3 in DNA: TGTGCCAGCAGGCCACCCGGACGGTTCTTTGGCTACACCTTC.

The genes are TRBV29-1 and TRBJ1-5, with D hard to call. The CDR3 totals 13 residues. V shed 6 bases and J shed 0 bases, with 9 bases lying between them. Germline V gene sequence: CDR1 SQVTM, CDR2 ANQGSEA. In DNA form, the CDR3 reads TGCAGCGTCCTAACAGCTAGCAATCAGCCCCAGCATTTT. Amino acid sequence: CSVLTASNQPQHF.

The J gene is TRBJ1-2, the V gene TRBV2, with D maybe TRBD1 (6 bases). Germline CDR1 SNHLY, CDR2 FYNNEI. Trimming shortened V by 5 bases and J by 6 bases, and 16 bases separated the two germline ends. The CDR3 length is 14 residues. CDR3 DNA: TGTGCCAGCAGTAAGGGGGGTAGTCCTCATGGCTACACCTTC. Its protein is CASSKGGSPHGYTF.

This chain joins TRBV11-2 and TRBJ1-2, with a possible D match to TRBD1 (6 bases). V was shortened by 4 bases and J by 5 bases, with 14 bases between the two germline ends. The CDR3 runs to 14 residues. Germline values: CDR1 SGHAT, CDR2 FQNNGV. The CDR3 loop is CASSSLGGTYGYTF. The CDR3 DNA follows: TGTGCCAGCAGCTCCTTAGGGGGGACGTATGGCTACACCTTC. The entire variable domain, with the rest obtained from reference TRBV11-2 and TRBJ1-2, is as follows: EAGVAQSPRYKIIEKRQSVAFWCNPISGHATLYWYQQILGQGPKLLIQFQNNGVVDDSQLPKDRFSAERLKGVDSTLKIQPAKLEDSAVYLCASSSLGGTYGYTFGSGTRLTVV.

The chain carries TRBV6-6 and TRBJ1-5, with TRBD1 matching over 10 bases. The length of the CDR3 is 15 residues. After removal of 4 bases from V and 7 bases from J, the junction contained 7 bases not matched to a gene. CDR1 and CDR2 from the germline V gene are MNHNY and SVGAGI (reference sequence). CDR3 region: CASSWDRGGLQPQHF. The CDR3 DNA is TGTGCCAGCAGTTGGGACAGGGGAGGTCTCCAGCCCCAGCATTTT.

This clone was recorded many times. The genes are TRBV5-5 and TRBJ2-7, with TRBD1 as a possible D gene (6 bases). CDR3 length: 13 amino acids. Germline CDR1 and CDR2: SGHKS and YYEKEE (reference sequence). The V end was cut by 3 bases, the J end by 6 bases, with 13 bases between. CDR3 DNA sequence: TGTGCCAGCAGCTATGGGGTAGGGGGCGAGCAGTACTTC. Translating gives CASSYGVGGEQYF.